The rows below give T cell receptor beta chains drawn from one sample of a study of shared clonotypes between healthy human individuals. Produced via immunoSEQ multiplex PCR; TCRdb's table is partial and in-frame only. Here the sample spans some 1 million clones, roughly 70% being singletons. Sample: memory CD4+ T cells sorted from blood. These receptors originate from a man aged 18 to 35 in good health. CDR3s include the opening cysteine and the closing phenylalanine or tryptophan. Only part of the rows carry a size: once, few, many, or a class if the clone is expanded.

abundance: -
j_gene: TRBJ2-1
v_gene: TRBV11-3
len: 11
CDR3aa: CASSKRGEQFF

abundance: -
j_gene: TRBJ2-1
v_gene: TRBV7-9
len: 13
CDR3aa: CASSLTSVSEQFF

abundance: -
j_gene: TRBJ1-2
v_gene: TRBV12-5
len: 14
CDR3aa: CASGLLSMRGGYTF

abundance: -
j_gene: TRBJ2-1
v_gene: TRBV19
len: 14
CDR3aa: CASSSSGRGDEQFF

abundance: -
j_gene: TRBJ2-7
v_gene: TRBV5-4
len: 15
CDR3aa: CASSYREGQGTEQYF

abundance: -
j_gene: TRBJ2-7
v_gene: TRBV30
len: 11
CDR3aa: CAWSGQYEQYF

abundance: -
j_gene: TRBJ1-1
v_gene: TRBV6-1
len: 15
CDR3aa: CASRTGTAMNTEAFF

abundance: -
j_gene: TRBJ1-6
v_gene: TRBV7-7
len: 15
CDR3aa: CASSYGTDQNSPLHF

abundance: -
j_gene: TRBJ1-3
v_gene: TRBV9
len: 15
CDR3aa: CASSFGQVSGNTIYF

abundance: -
j_gene: TRBJ2-4
v_gene: TRBV19
len: 14
CDR3aa: CASTARVQQNIQYF

abundance: -
j_gene: TRBJ1-2
v_gene: TRBV9
len: 16
CDR3aa: CASSVALGQGGYGYTF

abundance: -
j_gene: TRBJ2-1
v_gene: TRBV29-1
len: 14
CDR3aa: CSAKRTGAIYEQFF

abundance: -
j_gene: TRBJ2-6
v_gene: TRBV11-2
len: 16
CDR3aa: CASSFRLGSGANVLTF

abundance: -
j_gene: TRBJ1-5
v_gene: TRBV30
len: 14
CDR3aa: CAWRRQGDFQPQHF

abundance: -
j_gene: TRBJ1-4
v_gene: TRBV10-3
len: 14
CDR3aa: CAISEGAPNEKLFF

abundance: -
j_gene: TRBJ1-5
v_gene: TRBV28
len: 13
CDR3aa: CASSTGGWQPQHF

abundance: -
j_gene: TRBJ2-1
v_gene: TRBV18
len: 13
CDR3aa: CASSRLVDNEQFF

abundance: -
j_gene: TRBJ2-2
v_gene: TRBV11-2
len: 13
CDR3aa: CASSWGVAGELFF

abundance: -
j_gene: TRBJ1-2
v_gene: TRBV10-1
len: 14
CDR3aa: CASSDTGGAYGYTF

abundance: -
j_gene: TRBJ2-1
v_gene: TRBV5-4
len: 15
CDR3aa: CASSLSSGSHNEQFF

abundance: few
j_gene: TRBJ1-3
v_gene: TRBV6-5
len: 13
CDR3aa: CASSYGSGNTIYF

abundance: -
j_gene: TRBJ2-1
v_gene: TRBV7-2
len: 15
CDR3aa: CASSLGHRLYNEQFF

abundance: -
j_gene: TRBJ1-2
v_gene: TRBV5-1
len: 13
CDR3aa: CASSLEGDYGYTF

abundance: few
j_gene: TRBJ1-4
v_gene: TRBV30
len: 14
CDR3aa: CAWTGSGQNEKLFF

abundance: -
j_gene: TRBJ1-1
v_gene: TRBV18
len: 16
CDR3aa: CASSGAGPNMNTEAFF